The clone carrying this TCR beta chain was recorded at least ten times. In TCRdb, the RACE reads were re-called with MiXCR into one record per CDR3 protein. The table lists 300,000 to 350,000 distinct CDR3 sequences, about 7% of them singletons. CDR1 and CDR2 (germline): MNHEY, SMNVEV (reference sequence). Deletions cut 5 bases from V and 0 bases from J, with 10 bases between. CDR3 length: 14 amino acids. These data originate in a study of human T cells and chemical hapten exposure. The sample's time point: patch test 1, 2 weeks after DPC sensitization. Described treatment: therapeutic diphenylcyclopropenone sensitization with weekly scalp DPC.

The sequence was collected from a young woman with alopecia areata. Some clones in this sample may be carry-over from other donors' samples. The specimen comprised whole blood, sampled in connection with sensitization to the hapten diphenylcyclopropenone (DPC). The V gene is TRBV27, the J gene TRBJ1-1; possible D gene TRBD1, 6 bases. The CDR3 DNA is TGTGCCAGCAGTCCCGGACAGATGAACACTGAAGCTTTCTTT. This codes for CASSPGQMNTEAFF.